One and the same sample provided the 31 T cell receptor beta chains below, sequenced in a study of shared clonotypes between healthy human individuals. Profiling relied on immunoSEQ multiplex PCR, and the TCRdb table lists in-frame clones only, not all of them. The data hold over a million clones, with around 74% observed a single time. The sequenced sample consisted of memory CD4+ T cells sorted from blood. As for subset: CD45RA-negative fraction. All receptors derive from a man aged 18 to 29 in good health.

The V gene is TRBV5-3, the J gene TRBJ2-3; a possible D gene is TRBD1 (6 bases). TRBV5-3 is treated as an ORF (open reading frame) with a function not yet certain. The CDR3 is 13 residues long. Trimming removed 5 bases at V and 7 bases at J, with 14 bases between. The CDR3 region is CARSQPTGNTQYF. The CDR3 DNA is TGTGCCAGAAGTCAACCGACAGGTAATACGCAGTATTTT.

The genes are TRBV6-1 and TRBJ1-4; 11 positions match TRBD1. In germline, CDR1 is MNHNS, CDR2 SASEGT. The CDR3 contains 17 residues. The junction had 5 bases not matched to a gene; V was cut back by 4 bases and J by 1 base. In nucleotides, the CDR3 is TGTGCCAGCAGTGCGGACAGGGGGCAACTAACTAATGAAAAACTGTTTTTT. Translation: CASSADRGQLTNEKLFF.

The table lists this clone with many counts. The chain is built from TRBV2 and TRBJ1-6; D gene unclear. There are 14 residues in the CDR3. The ends were cut back, 6 bases at V and 9 bases at J, with 15 bases in the middle. Germline values: CDR1 SNHLY, CDR2 FYNNEI. This CDR3 is CASSVRLGISPLHF. In nucleotides, the CDR3 is TGTGCCAGCAGCGTTCGGTTAGGGATTTCACCCCTCCACTTT.

This clone occurred a few times. The chain employs TRBV7-2 and TRBJ1-1; D uncertain. Germline V gene data show CDR1 as SGHTA and CDR2 as FQGNSA. This CDR3 has 12 residues. Trimming left V 6 bases short and J 4 bases short, with 9 bases between. CDR3 nucleotide sequence: TGTGCCAGCAGTTTTTCGCCCACTGAAGCTTTCTTT. Its protein is CASSFSPTEAFF. The whole variable domain, filled in from reference TRBV7-2 and TRBJ1-1, reads GAGVSQSPSNKVTEKGKDVELRCDPISGHTALYWYRQSLGQGLEFLIYFQGNSAPDKSGLPSDRFSAERTGGSVSTLTIQRTQQEDSAVYLCASSFSPTEAFFGQGTRLTVV.

This clone occurred a few times. The chain joins TRBV5-1 to TRBJ2-7; D is perhaps TRBD2 (5 bases). Germline V CDR1 and CDR2: SGHRS, YFSETQ. V lost 4 bases to trimming and J lost 6 bases, with 20 bases between them. The CDR3 loop spans 15 amino acids. The CDR3 protein is CASSAEPPPRVEQYF. The CDR3 bases are TGCGCCAGCAGCGCGGAACCACCTCCGAGGGTCGAGCAGTACTTC.

This chain links TRBV5-1 with TRBJ1-6; 7 bases agree with TRBD1. Germline V gene data show CDR1 as SGHRS and CDR2 as YFSETQ. V shed 1 base and J 0 bases; nucleotides not matched to a gene: 7. The CDR3 covers 18 residues. Written as DNA, the CDR3 is TGCGCCAGCAGCTTGAGTGGCGGGGACAGCTCCTATAATTCACCCCTCCACTTT. Amino acids: CASSLSGGDSSYNSPLHF.

The table lists this clone with a few counts. This rearrangement joins TRBV6-1 to TRBJ1-2; D gene uncertain. The germline CDR1 and CDR2 sequences are MNHNS and SASEGT. The CDR3 runs to 11 residues. The ends were cut back, 4 bases at V and 8 bases at J, with 8 bases in the middle. CDR3 sequence (DNA): TGTGCCAGCAGTGCCGTTGGGGGCTACACCTTC. Translated: CASSAVGGYTF.

Of note for this clone: The same CDR3 is also encoded by other DNA sequences in this sample. This sequence joins TRBV5-1 and TRBJ2-5, with 13 nucleotides matching TRBD2. V lost 3 bases, J lost 5 bases, and 7 bases stayed unmatched. The CDR3 has 16 amino acids. CDR1 and CDR2 from the germline V gene are SGHRS and YFSETQ. This CDR3 reads CASSSGLAGAGETQYF. Written as DNA, the CDR3 is TGCGCCAGCAGCTCCGGACTAGCGGGGGCGGGGGAGACCCAGTACTTC. Looking up the rest from reference TRBV5-1 and TRBJ2-5 gives the full variable domain: KAGVTQTPRYLIKTRGQQVTLSCSPISGHRSVSWYQQTPGQGLQFLFEYFSETQRNKGNFPGRFSGRQFSNSRSEMNVSTLELGDSALYLCASSSGLAGAGETQYFGPGTRLLVL.

The chain is built from TRBV19 and TRBJ2-7; no definite D call. This CDR3 spans 13 amino acids. CDR1 LNHDA and CDR2 SQIVND come from the germline V gene (reference sequence). V lost 5 bases, J lost 2 bases, and 10 bases lay in between. The CDR3 here is CASSRGQTYEQYF. The CDR3 bases are TGTGCCAGTAGTCGTGGCCAAACCTACGAGCAGTACTTC.

This clone was found once. The chain carries TRBV29-1 and TRBJ2-1; D is unresolved. Germline CDR1 is SQVTM and CDR2 is ANQGSEA. V shed 2 bases and J shed 4 bases, with 12 bases lying between them. The CDR3 runs to 14 residues. The CDR3, as DNA: TGCAGCGTTGAATTGCAGGATTTTTACAATGAGCAGTTCTTC. Its protein is CSVELQDFYNEQFF.

V and J are TRBV11-3 and TRBJ2-4; tentative D call: TRBD1 (6 bases). V dropped 0 bases and J dropped 8 bases, with 11 bases sitting between them. Germline CDR1 SGHNT, CDR2 YENEEA. The CDR3 covers 14 residues. The CDR3 loop is CASSLEGRGDIQYF. CDR3 DNA sequence: TGTGCCAGCAGCTTAGAGGGCAGGGGAGACATTCAGTACTTC.

This chain joins TRBV4-3 and TRBJ1-6; D gene ambiguous. Germline loops: CDR1 LGHNA, CDR2 YSLEER. The CDR3 has 13 amino acids. V was clipped by 1 base and J by 9 bases, with 7 bases between them. CDR3: CASSQGSISPLHF. DNA for the CDR3: TGCGCCAGCAGCCAAGGGTCTATTTCACCCCTCCACTTT.

The chain carries TRBV2 and TRBJ2-3; a possible D gene is TRBD2 (6 bases). The CDR3 contains 14 residues. Germline CDR1 is SNHLY and CDR2 is FYNNEI. Trimming took 7 bases from V and 4 from J, leaving 15 bases between them. For the CDR3, the DNA is TGTGCCAGCACTTGGGACTCTTGGGCAGATACGCAGTATTTT. Protein product: CASTWDSWADTQYF.

This rearrangement joins TRBV5-1 to TRBJ2-7; 10 bases fit TRBD1. The V gene end was trimmed by 4 bases and the J gene end by 4 bases; junction bases not matched to a gene: 5. The CDR3 is 14 amino acids. CDR1 is SGHRS, CDR2 YFSETQ, per germline. The CDR3 region has the DNA TGCGCCAGCAGCCCAGACAGGGGGCGTTACGAGCAGTACTTC. Its protein is CASSPDRGRYEQYF.

The chain recombines TRBV30 with TRBJ2-2; D not resolved. Germline CDR1 is GTSNPN and CDR2 is SVGIG (reference sequence). This CDR3 has 15 amino acids. The V gene lost 6 bases and the J gene lost 0 bases, with 14 bases spanning the gap. Here the CDR3 reads CACPPGSSNTGELFF. CDR3 bases: TGTGCCTGCCCCCCGGGCAGCTCGAACACCGGGGAGCTGTTTTTT.

The CDR3 DNA sequence: TGTGCCAGCAGTTTAGGGGCAGGTCGATGGAACACTGAAGCTTTCTTT. This translates into CASSLGAGRWNTEAFF. This rearrangement joins TRBV28 to TRBJ1-1; the D gene is possibly TRBD1 (5 bases). This CDR3 has 16 amino acids. Germline lookup yields CDR1 MDHEN and CDR2 SYDVKM. V lost 2 bases, J lost 1 base, and 14 bases lay in between.

The J gene is TRBJ2-2, the V gene TRBV10-2; the D gene is possibly TRBD1 (6 bases). Germline-derived CDR1 and CDR2 are WSHSY and SAAADI. The CDR3 totals 13 residues. Trimming shortened V by 8 bases and J by 5 bases, and 12 bases separated the two germline ends. CDR3: CASSGGRTGELFF. Written as DNA, the CDR3 is TGCGCCAGCTCTGGGGGCCGAACCGGGGAGCTGTTTTTT.

The chain recombines TRBV5-6 with TRBJ2-5; D remains unclear. The V end lost 1 base, the J end lost 1 base, and 17 bases lay between the germline ends. Looked up from germline, CDR1 is SGHDT and CDR2 is YYEEEE. This CDR3 contains 17 residues. CDR3: CASSLRVVPSTQETQYF. The DNA for the CDR3 is TGTGCCAGCAGCTTGCGCGTCGTGCCCTCCACCCAAGAGACCCAGTACTTC.

Points on this clone: Other DNA sequences in the same sample also yield this CDR3. The chain links TRBV29-1 to TRBJ1-3, with TRBD1 identical over 8 bases. This CDR3 has 13 amino acids. Germline lookup yields CDR1 SQVTM and CDR2 ANQGSEA. V dropped 5 bases and J dropped 2; count of bases not matched to a gene: 2. CDR3: CSVTGGTGNTIYF. DNA of the CDR3: TGCAGCGTTACAGGGGGAACTGGAAACACCATATATTTT.

This chain uses TRBV5-6 with TRBJ1-3; TRBD1 aligns across 8 bases. Trimming took 4 bases from V and 0 from J; bases not matched to a gene: 6. In germline, CDR1 is SGHDT, CDR2 YYEEEE. The CDR3 is made up of 16 amino acids. CDR3 amino acids: CASSVRQGTSGNTIYF. CDR3 DNA: TGTGCCAGCAGCGTACGACAGGGGACCTCTGGAAACACCATATATTTT.

In its sample, this clone was seen once. The V call is TRBV27, the J call TRBJ2-5, with 12 bases that match TRBD2. Looked up from germline, CDR1 is MNHEY and CDR2 is SMNVEV (reference sequence). The V segment lost 8 bases and the J segment 2 bases; nucleotides outside the gene matches: 9. The CDR3 is 16 amino acids. In DNA form, the CDR3 reads TGTGCCAGCGGTACTAGCGGGGGGCGGAAACAAGAGACCCAGTACTTC. Protein product: CASGTSGGRKQETQYF.

This clone has just one count. The rearrangement links TRBV9 to TRBJ2-2; 7 bases are shared with TRBD2. After removal of 0 bases from V and 2 bases from J, the junction contained 4 bases not matched to a gene. This CDR3 has 16 amino acids. CDR1 SGDLS and CDR2 YYNGEE come from the germline V gene. The CDR3 here is CASSVDGGGNTGELFF. CDR3 sequence (DNA): TGTGCCAGCAGCGTAGACGGCGGGGGAAACACCGGGGAGCTGTTTTTT.

CDR3: CASSFLAQPQHF. DNA of the CDR3: TGTGCCAGCAGTTTTCTTGCACAGCCCCAGCATTTT. V gene TRBV28 combines with J gene TRBJ1-5; unclear D gene. The V gene lost 3 bases and the J gene lost 7 bases, with 7 bases spanning the gap. CDR1 MDHEN and CDR2 SYDVKM come from the germline V gene. The CDR3 is 12 amino acids.

This sequence joins TRBV7-2 and TRBJ2-7; 10 nucleotides line up with TRBD2. Germline assignment: CDR1 SGHTA and CDR2 FQGNSA. V shed 6 bases, J shed 4 bases, and the junction held 3 bases outside the gene matches. This CDR3 is 13 amino acids long. This CDR3 is CASRSGRAYEQYF. The CDR3 nucleotides read TGTGCCAGCAGGAGCGGGAGGGCTTACGAGCAGTACTTC. The complete variable domain, with remaining parts taken from reference TRBV7-2 and TRBJ2-7, reads GAGVSQSPSNKVTEKGKDVELRCDPISGHTALYWYRQSLGQGLEFLIYFQGNSAPDKSGLPSDRFSAERTGGSVSTLTIQRTQQEDSAVYLCASRSGRAYEQYFGPGTRLTVT.

This chain uses TRBV29-1 with TRBJ2-2, with no clear D. This CDR3 comprises 14 residues. V lost 5 bases and J 0 bases, leaving 10 bases between the germline ends. Germline assignment: CDR1 SQVTM and CDR2 ANQGSEA. The CDR3 spells CSVLRFANTGELFF. CDR3 sequence (DNA): TGCAGCGTTCTACGGTTCGCGAACACCGGGGAGCTGTTTTTT.

The chain couples TRBV29-1 to TRBJ1-2, with 8 bases lining up with TRBD1. V shed 6 bases and J 13 bases; nucleotides not matched to a gene: 13. CDR1 is SQVTM, CDR2 ANQGSEA, per germline. The CDR3 extends over 12 amino acids. The CDR3 is CSVERETGDLTF. The CDR3 DNA sequence: TGCAGCGTCGAACGGGAGACAGGGGATCTCACCTTC.

The CDR3 bases are TGTGCCAGCAGCGAAATATACATAAACACCATATATTTT. The encoded protein is CASSEIYINTIYF. This sequence joins TRBV6-1 and TRBJ1-3; D remains unclear. This CDR3 spans 13 amino acids. V lost 6 bases and J lost 6, with 12 bases in between. CDR1 MNHNS and CDR2 SASEGT come from the germline V gene.

The chain uses TRBV5-4 and TRBJ1-2; 10 bases match TRBD1. This CDR3 has 15 amino acids. The germline V gene has CDR1 SGHNT and CDR2 YYREEE (reference sequence). V was pared by 0 bases and J by 4 bases, with 3 bases of the junction left unmatched. CDR3 sequence: CASSLGTGGAYGYTF. The CDR3 DNA sequence: TGTGCCAGCAGCTTGGGGACAGGGGGGGCCTATGGCTACACCTTC.

The table lists this clone with a few counts. V is TRBV13 and J is TRBJ1-5, with a weak D call TRBD1 (5 bases). The length of the CDR3 is 17 residues. The V end lost 3 bases, the J end lost 0 bases, and 15 bases lay between the germline ends. The V gene's germline CDR1 is PRHDT and CDR2 FYEKMQ (reference sequence). CDR3 region: CASSFSAGSLSNQPQHF. CDR3 in DNA: TGTGCCAGCAGCTTTTCAGCAGGGAGTCTTAGCAATCAGCCCCAGCATTTT. The full variable domain, completed using reference TRBV13 and TRBJ1-5, is AAGVIQSPRHLIKEKRETATLKCYPIPRHDTVYWYQQGPGQDPQFLISFYEKMQSDKGSIPDRFSAQQFSDYHSELNMSSLELGDSALYFCASSFSAGSLSNQPQHFGDGTRLSIL.

The V call is TRBV6-5, the J call TRBJ1-4, with D unclear. CDR1 is MNHEY and CDR2 is SVGAGI in the germline V gene. With 0 bases removed from V and 7 bases from J, the gap between germline ends came to 9 bases. This CDR3 comprises 14 residues. CDR3 residues: CASSYSIQTEKLFF. CDR3 DNA: TGTGCCAGCAGTTACTCGATACAGACTGAAAAACTGTTTTTT.

The CDR3 sequence is CASSPRTYPGDEQFF. CDR3 DNA sequence: TGTGCCAGCAGCCCTCGGACATACCCGGGGGATGAGCAGTTCTTC. The chain couples TRBV11-3 to TRBJ2-1; TRBD2 is a possible D gene (6 bases). Per germline, CDR1 SGHNT and CDR2 YENEEA. The CDR3 contains 15 residues. Deletions cut 5 bases from V and 8 bases from J, with 19 bases between.